The 19 T cell receptor beta chains below were found in one sample sequenced in a study of T cells in women clearing cervical HPV infection. Libraries were prepared by immunoSEQ multiplex PCR; TCRdb keeps only in-frame clonotypes and omits some of them. The ten most abundant clones cover about 7% of a sample with 15,000 to 20,000 clones. Sequenced input: blood buffy coat. The receptor set was obtained from a woman aged 18-70 years with a cervical HPV16 infection that either progressed to CIN3+ or cleared (not recorded which).

A note on this clone: The CDR3 goes on 3 residues after the read ends, and that part is filled in from the germline J gene. The V and J genes are TRBV20-1 and TRBJ2-7; possibly TRBD1 for D (6 bases). The CDR3 is made up of 16 amino acids. Germline V gene sequence: CDR1 DFQATT, CDR2 SNEGSKA (reference sequence). V lost 0 bases and J 0 bases, leaving 15 bases between the germline ends. CDR3: CSARDSGAVSSYEQYF. CDR3 DNA (partial): TGCAGTGCTAGAGATTCAGGGGCTGTGAGCTCCTACGAG.

On this clone: Sequencing ends 3 residues short of the CDR3 end; the germline J gene provides the rest. The chain joins TRBV12-3 or TRBV12-4 to TRBJ2-7; TRBD2 matches at 7 bases. The length of the CDR3 is 15 residues. V lost 6 bases to trimming and J lost 5 bases; unmatched junction nucleotides: 13. CDR3 DNA (partial): TGTGCCAGCAGCTCTGGGGGGGATTCCCCCCACGAG. It encodes CASSSGGDSPHE. The CDR3, in full, reads CASSSGGDSPHEQYF.

Turning to this clone: The observed sequence ends 3 residues before the CDR3 terminus, with the missing tail filled in from the germline J gene. The rearrangement links TRBV5-1 to TRBJ2-7; perhaps TRBD2 as D (7 bases). From germline, CDR1 is SGHRS and CDR2 YFSETQ. V lost 1 base to trimming and J lost 6 bases, with 20 bases between them. This CDR3 spans 16 amino acids. Incomplete CDR3 DNA: TGCGCCAGCAGCTTGAAGGGGGGGACCAACCTACGCGAG. Its protein is CASSLKGGTNLRE. In full, the CDR3 reads CASSLKGGTNLREQYF.

Worth noting for this clone: The CDR3 extends 3 residues past the end of the read, so its final part is completed from the germline J gene. This rearrangement joins TRBV7-7 to TRBJ1-4; 11 bases agree with TRBD1. CDR1 and CDR2 from the germline V gene are SSHAT and FNYEAQ (reference sequence). The trim removed 3 bases at V and 4 bases at J, leaving 10 bases unmatched. This CDR3 contains 18 residues. Partial CDR3 DNA: TGTGCCAGCAGCTTGGGGCCACCGGGACAGGGGGTTAATGAAAAA. Its protein product is CASSLGPPGQGVNEK. Given in full, the CDR3 is CASSLGPPGQGVNEKLFF. The whole variable domain, remainder taken from reference TRBV7-7 and TRBJ1-4, is GAGVSQSPRYKVTKRGQDVTLRCDPISSHATLYWYQQALGQGPEFLTYFNYEAQPDKSGLPSDRFSAERPEGSISTLTIQRTEQRDSAMYRCASSLGPPGQGVNEKLFFGSGTQLSVL.

A note on this clone: Sequencing ends 3 residues short of the CDR3 end; the germline J gene provides the rest. The chain combines TRBV5-1 with TRBJ1-6, with D perhaps TRBD1 (6 bases). Looked up from germline, CDR1 is SGHRS and CDR2 is YFSETQ. There are 14 residues in the CDR3. V was pared by 7 bases and J by 10 bases, with 18 bases between. The CDR3: CASCLDSTGSPLHF. The CDR3 bases that were read are TGCGCCAGCTGCCTAGACAGCACAGGGTCACCC.

As regards this clone: The read terminates 3 residues ahead of where the CDR3 ends, so the germline J gene completes it. The chain carries TRBV11-2 and TRBJ2-7, with 10 bases aligning to TRBD1. The CDR3 contains 14 residues. CDR1 and CDR2 from the germline V gene are SGHAT and FQNNGV. The junction had 7 bases not matched to a gene; V was cut back by 5 bases and J by 6 bases. The part of the CDR3 DNA that was read is TGTGCCAGCAGCCCGACGGGACAGGGGAGCGAG. It yields the protein CASSPTGQGSE. The CDR3 reads in full as CASSPTGQGSEQYF.

A note on this clone: The observed sequence ends 3 residues before the CDR3 terminus, with the missing tail filled in from the germline J gene. The chain carries TRBV9 and TRBJ2-5; TRBD2 aligns across 11 bases. CDR1 and CDR2 (germline): SGDLS, YYNGEE. The J segment lost 3 bases and the V segment lost 7 bases, leaving 2 bases of the junction unmatched. The CDR3 runs to 13 residues. The CDR3 sequence is CASSSGGKETQYF. The CDR3 DNA, read in part, is TGTGCCAGCTCTAGCGGGGGGAAAGAGACC.

On this clone itself: The CDR3 end falls 3 residues outside the read, so it is completed with the germline J gene. This rearrangement joins TRBV5-4 to TRBJ1-2; D may be TRBD1 (6 bases). V lost 4 bases, J lost 1 base, and 11 bases lay in between. The CDR3 is made up of 14 amino acids. Germline CDR1 reads SGHNT; CDR2 reads YYREEE (reference sequence). CDR3 loop: CASSQGQDNYGYTF. CDR3 DNA, as far as it was read: TGTGCCAGCAGCCAGGGGCAGGATAACTATGGC. The complete variable domain, with remaining parts taken from reference TRBV5-4 and TRBJ1-2, reads ETGVTQSPTHLIKTRGQQVTLRCSSQSGHNTVSWYQQALGQGPQFIFQYYREEENGRGNFPPRFSGLQFPNYSSELNVNALELDDSALYLCASSQGQDNYGYTFGSGTRLTVV.

To note about this clone: The CDR3 end is not reached by the read, which stops 3 residues before it; the germline J gene fills it in. The chain uses TRBV7-9 and TRBJ1-2; possibly TRBD1 for D (6 bases). The CDR3 contains 14 residues. Germline V lookup: CDR1 SEHNR, CDR2 FQNEAQ (reference sequence). Trimming pared 5 bases from V and 4 bases from J, leaving 14 bases between. This CDR3 reads CASSTATGFYGYTF. CDR3 bases read: TGTGCCAGCAGCACAGCGACAGGTTTCTATGGC. The full variable domain, its missing parts supplied by reference TRBV7-9 and TRBJ1-2, is DTGVSQNPRHKITKRGQNVTFRCDPISEHNRLYWYRQTLGQGPEFLTYFQNEAQLEKSRLLSDRFSAERPKGSFSTLEIQRTEQGDSAMYLCASSTATGFYGYTFGSGTRLTVV.

The CDR3 is CASSSLRSGNTIYF. CDR3 DNA, as far as it was read: TGTGCCAGCAGTTCCCTGCGCTCTGGAAACACC. The gene calls are TRBV28 and TRBJ1-3; no firm D call. Read coverage stops 3 residues before the CDR3 terminus; the germline J gene supplies the remainder. Trimming pared 4 bases from V and 0 bases from J, leaving 7 bases between. The CDR3 length is 14 residues. Per the germline V gene, CDR1 is MDHEN and CDR2 is SYDVKM.

The CDR3 bases that were read are TGCGCCAGCAGTGAGTCGACTAGCGGGGGGCTTGATACG. This codes for CASSESTSGGLDT. The whole CDR3 protein reads CASSESTSGGLDTQYF. J is TRBJ2-3 and V is TRBV10-1; 13 bases line up with TRBD2. The DNA ends 3 residues before the CDR3 does, and the rest of the CDR3 is filled in from the germline J gene. CDR3 length: 16 amino acids. Germline-derived CDR1 and CDR2 are WNHNN and SYGVQD (reference sequence). V trimming: 0 bases; J trimming: 6 bases; junction bases outside the gene matches: 3.

As for this clone: One end of the junction does not line up with germline, which may come from a read error. Read data end 3 residues before the CDR3 end; the end is taken from the germline J gene. J is TRBJ1-2 and V is TRBV2, with TRBD1 matching over 8 bases. CDR1 is SNHLY, CDR2 FYNNEI, per germline. The CDR3 has 17 amino acids. CDR3 region: CASNEALGDRNTHGYTF. The DNA read from the CDR3 is TGTGCCAGCAATGAAGCGCTAGGGGACAGGAACACACATGGC.

The CDR3 here is CASSPGLGGGNYGYTF. CDR3 bases read: TGCGCCAGCAGCCCGGGGTTAGGGGGCGGTAACTATGGC. This rearrangement joins TRBV5-1 to TRBJ1-2; 7 bases agree with TRBD1. Read coverage stops 3 residues before the CDR3 terminus; the germline J gene supplies the remainder. Germline CDR1 is SGHRS and CDR2 is YFSETQ. The CDR3 covers 16 residues. V lost 4 bases to trimming and J lost 1 base; unmatched junction nucleotides: 10.

For this clone: The sequence runs out 3 residues before the end of the CDR3; the remainder is reconstructed from the germline J gene. The chain couples TRBV5-6 to TRBJ2-5; D may be TRBD2 (6 bases). Germline V lookup: CDR1 SGHDT, CDR2 YYEEEE. Trimming removed 1 base from V and 5 bases from J, with 15 bases in between. This CDR3 spans 15 amino acids. CDR3 sequence reads: CASSLWSHGGETQYF. CDR3 bases read: TGTGCCAGCAGCTTGTGGTCTCATGGGGGGGAGACC.

About this clone itself: The read is 3 residues too short to cover the CDR3 end, so that end is filled in from the germline J gene. V usage is TRBV19 and J usage is TRBJ2-1; 7 nucleotides match TRBD1. The J segment lost 2 bases and the V segment lost 5 bases, leaving 6 bases of the junction unmatched. The CDR3 has 15 residues. CDR1 is LNHDA, CDR2 SQIVND, per germline (reference sequence). The part of the CDR3 DNA that was read is TGTGCCAGTAGTCAGGTGCAGGGGGCCTACAATGAG. Residues: CASSQVQGAYNE. The full CDR3 reads CASSQVQGAYNEQFF. The whole variable domain, remainder taken from reference TRBV19 and TRBJ2-1, is DGGITQSPKYLFRKEGQNVTLSCEQNLNHDAMYWYRQDPGQGLRLIYYSQIVNDFQKGDIAEGYSVSREKKESFPLTVTSAQKNPTAFYLCASSQVQGAYNEQFFGPGTRLTVL.

A word on this clone: The read falls 3 residues short of the CDR3 end, and the missing part is taken from the germline J gene. J is TRBJ2-7 and V is TRBV13; 8 bases are a match to TRBD2. Germline CDR1 and CDR2: PRHDT and FYEKMQ (reference sequence). The CDR3 has 15 residues. Losses at the gene ends were 6 bases for V and 2 bases for J; bases not matched to a gene: 9. CDR3 sequence: CASRFSAGGTYEQYF. The covered CDR3 bases are TGTGCCAGCAGATTCTCGGCGGGGGGAACCTACGAG.

With respect to this clone: The sequenced fragment ends 3 residues before the CDR3 boundary, so the rest is inferred from the germline J gene. V usage is TRBV20-1 and J usage is TRBJ2-5, with TRBD1 as a possible D gene (5 bases). This CDR3 is built from 15 residues. Germline loops: CDR1 DFQATT, CDR2 SNEGSKA (reference sequence). Trimming pared 1 base from V and 5 bases from J, leaving 17 bases between. CDR3 residues: CSARGDSGQAETQYF. The covered CDR3 bases are TGCAGTGCTAGAGGTGATTCAGGGCAAGCGGAGACC.

A remark on this clone: The read terminates 3 residues ahead of where the CDR3 ends, so the germline J gene completes it. This chain uses TRBV3-1 (or the pseudogene TRBV3-2) with TRBJ2-2, with a possible D match to TRBD1 (6 bases). Trimming shortened V by 3 bases and J by 2 bases, and 13 bases separated the two germline ends. Germline CDR1 is LGHDT and CDR2 is YNNKEL (reference sequence). This CDR3 spans 16 amino acids. The CDR3 spells CASSQYLQGNTGELFF. Partial CDR3 DNA: TGTGCCAGCAGCCAGTATTTACAGGGAAACACCGGGGAG.

Details on this clone: The CDR3 end falls 3 residues outside the read, so it is completed with the germline J gene. The chain combines TRBV19 with TRBJ2-1; possibly TRBD1 for D (7 bases). V lost 4 bases and J 3 bases, leaving 13 bases between the germline ends. The CDR3 runs to 15 residues. Germline CDR1 and CDR2: LNHDA and SQIVND (reference sequence). The CDR3 sequence is CASSSQGGNYNEQFF. CDR3 DNA (partial): TGTGCCAGTAGTAGCCAGGGGGGAAACTACAATGAG.